This TCR beta chain is from a study of cytomegalovirus exposure and HLA in healthy donors. Remarks on this clone: Its specificity is not known.

Primers included in the PCR were 60 Vbeta and 13 Jbeta primers. Authors' analysis steps: An analysis performed later counted around 80 million unique TCR beta chains (around 11 million of them shared). Sequencing used immunoSEQ multiplex PCR; TCRdb keeps in-frame clones, though not all of them. V and J calls and clone size are those listed in that table; D and trimming were worked out from the DNA. The sample records 85,000 to 130,000 clones, more than 75% being singletons. Germline values: CDR1 SNHLY, CDR2 FYNNEI. V was trimmed by 5 bases and J by 9 bases, leaving 14 bases between them. The CDR3 length is 14 residues. Notes on the study in general: Later on, an analysis tied around 17,000 TCR beta sequences to HLA alleles at 0.05 false discovery rate. In an earlier analysis, about 87% or about 30%: the productive usage of most TCR beta V segments. Most TCR sequences showed up rarely, but some public TCRs showed up in many donors.

Sequenced input: PBMCs. The gene calls are TRBV2 and TRBJ1-6; no clear D. The receptor comes from a woman aged 40 to 50 in good health and CMV-seronegative. The DNA for the CDR3 is TGTGCCAGCAGTATCCTATCTGCGAGTTCACCCCTCCACTTT. Amino acid sequence: CASSILSASSPLHF.